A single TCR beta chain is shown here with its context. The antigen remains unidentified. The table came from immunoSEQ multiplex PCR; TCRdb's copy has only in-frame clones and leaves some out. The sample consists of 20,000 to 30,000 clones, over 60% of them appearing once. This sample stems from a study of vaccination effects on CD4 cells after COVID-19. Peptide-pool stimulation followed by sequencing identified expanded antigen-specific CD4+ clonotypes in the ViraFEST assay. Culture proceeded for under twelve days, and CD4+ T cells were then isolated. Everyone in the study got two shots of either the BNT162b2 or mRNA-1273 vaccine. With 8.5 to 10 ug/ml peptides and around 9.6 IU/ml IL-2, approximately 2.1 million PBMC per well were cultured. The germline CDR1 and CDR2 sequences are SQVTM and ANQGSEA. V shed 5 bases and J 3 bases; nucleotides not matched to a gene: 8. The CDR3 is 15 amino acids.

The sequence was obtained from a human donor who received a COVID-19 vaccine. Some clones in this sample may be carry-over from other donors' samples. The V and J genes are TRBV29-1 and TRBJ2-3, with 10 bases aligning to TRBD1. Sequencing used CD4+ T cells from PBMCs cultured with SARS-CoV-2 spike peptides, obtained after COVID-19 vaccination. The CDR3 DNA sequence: TGCAGCGTTACAGACAGGGGGCTTGTAACAGATACGCAGTATTTT. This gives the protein CSVTDRGLVTDTQYF.